There are many counts of the clone carrying this T cell receptor beta chain. Its antigen is not identified. RNA transcripts provided the source from which TCR beta CDR3 regions were amplified. The HTBI set primed first-round TCR CDR3 RT-PCR. Using its own MiXCR run on the multiplex PCR reads, TCRdb lists one record per CDR3 protein. The sample holds hundreds of thousands of distinct CDR3 sequences, about 16% seen once. This CDR3 is 13 amino acids long. Trimming removed 0 bases from V and 6 bases from J, with 6 bases in between. Germline loops: CDR1 KGHSH, CDR2 LQKENI. The data belong to a study of T cells in Graves' hyperthyroidism and ophthalmopathy. Overall study context: Peripheral blood was acquired at first diagnosis, ahead of any therapy whatsoever. General study points: A model of 13 V-J pairs discriminated ophthalmopathy from stable hyperthyroidism.

Used for diagnoses were clinical symptoms, serum thyroxine and TRAb, thyroid ultrasound and orbital computed tomography. About 10 ml fresh peripheral blood yielded the PBMCs. The receptor's source is a woman between 18 and 29 years old with Graves' ophthalmopathy. The sample was blood. This chain uses TRBV18 with TRBJ2-1; D not resolved. CDR3 sequence reads: CASSPPGSNEQFF. CDR3 in DNA: TGTGCCAGCTCACCACCGGGAAGCAATGAGCAGTTCTTC.